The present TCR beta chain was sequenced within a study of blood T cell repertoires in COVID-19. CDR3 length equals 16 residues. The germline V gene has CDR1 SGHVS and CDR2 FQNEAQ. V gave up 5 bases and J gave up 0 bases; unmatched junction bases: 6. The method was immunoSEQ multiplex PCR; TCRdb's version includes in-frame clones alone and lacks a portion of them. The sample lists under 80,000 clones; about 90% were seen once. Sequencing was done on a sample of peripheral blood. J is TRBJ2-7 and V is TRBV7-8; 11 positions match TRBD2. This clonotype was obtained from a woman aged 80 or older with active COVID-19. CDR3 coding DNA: TGTGCCAGCAGCCCCCACGGGACTAGCGGCTCCTACGAGCAGTACTTC. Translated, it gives CASSPHGTSGSYEQYF.